The 32 T cell receptor beta chains below were found in one sample sequenced in a study of OX40 agonist ivuxolimab in advanced cancers. Here immunoSEQ multiplex PCR was the method, and the copy in TCRdb shows in-frame clones only, minus some. Found here are tens of thousands of clones, roughly 80% of them singletons; the top ten hold about 3.5%. This material consisted of CD4+ or CD8+ T cells sorted from blood, taken in a trial of the OX40 agonist ivuxolimab. The receptors derive from an adult with an advanced solid tumor such as melanoma, head and neck, liver or kidney cancer.

V and J are TRBV7-2 and TRBJ2-1; D may be TRBD1 (5 bases). V lost 0 bases and J 8 bases, leaving 17 bases between the germline ends. Germline-derived CDR1 and CDR2 are SGHTA and FQGNSA. This CDR3 is 16 amino acids long. Here the CDR3 reads CASSLAAWGASDEQFF. CDR3 nucleotide sequence: TGTGCCAGCAGCTTAGCGGCGTGGGGCGCATCGGATGAGCAGTTCTTC.

This CDR3 is CPNDRDHGYTF. CDR3 coding DNA: TGTCCCAATGACAGGGATCATGGCTACACCTTC. The V gene is TRBV6-5, the J gene TRBJ1-2; TRBD1 aligns across 7 bases. The CDR3 spans 11 residues. Germline V gene lookup returns CDR1 MNHEY and CDR2 SVGAGI.

The chain combines TRBV2 with TRBJ2-7; D remains unclear. CDR1 and CDR2 (germline): SNHLY, FYNNEI. The V gene lost 4 bases and the J gene lost 6 bases, with 16 bases spanning the gap. The CDR3 is made up of 14 amino acids. The CDR3 loop reads CASSALRNLSEQYF. The CDR3 DNA reads as TGTGCCAGCAGTGCCTTGCGGAACCTCTCCGAGCAGTACTTC.

The chain couples TRBV7-3 to TRBJ1-2; D not resolved. Trimming cost V 0 bases and J 6 bases, with 14 bases left between them. Germline V CDR1 and CDR2: SGHTA, FQGTGA. The CDR3 is 15 residues long. The CDR3 loop reads CASSLTGGQENGYTF. The DNA for the CDR3 is TGTGCCAGCAGCTTAACGGGTGGGCAAGAGAATGGCTACACCTTC.

This chain uses TRBV10-3 with TRBJ2-1, with 14 bases lining up with TRBD2. Germline V gene lookup returns CDR1 ENHRY and CDR2 SYGVKD. The CDR3 length is 19 residues. J gave up 1 base and V 6 bases, and 11 bases lay outside the gene matches. CDR3 sequence reads: CAISSTGTSGSGSYNEQFF. CDR3 DNA: TGTGCCATCAGCTCAACCGGGACTAGCGGGAGTGGATCCTACAATGAGCAGTTCTTC.

The chain uses TRBV19 and TRBJ2-2; TRBD1 aligns across 7 bases. Germline V lookup: CDR1 LNHDA, CDR2 SQIVND (reference sequence). The CDR3 loop spans 14 amino acids. J was trimmed by 7 bases and V by 2 bases; bases with no gene match: 4. This CDR3 reads CASSIRQGYGELFF. The CDR3 DNA reads TGTGCCAGTAGTATACGACAGGGATACGGGGAGCTGTTTTTT.

The chain has TRBV10-1 and TRBJ1-5; 7 bases map to TRBD1. V was clipped by 8 bases and J by 0 bases; unmatched bases: 4. Germline V CDR1 and CDR2: WNHNN, SYGVQD (reference sequence). The CDR3 length is 14 residues. CDR3 nucleotide sequence: TGCGCCAGCCCACAGGGGACTAGCAATCAGCCCCAGCATTTT. It yields the protein CASPQGTSNQPQHF.

The chain is built from TRBV25-1 and TRBJ2-3; D gene unclear. This CDR3 has 11 amino acids. Germline V gene sequence: CDR1 MGHDK, CDR2 SYGVNS. Trimming shortened V by 6 bases and J by 10 bases, and 11 bases separated the two germline ends. CDR3 loop: CASRVGWAQYF. The CDR3 region has the DNA TGTGCCAGCAGAGTTGGCTGGGCGCAGTATTTT.

The CDR3 nucleotides read TGTGCCAGCAGCGGGGGGTTCGCCGGGGAGCTGTTTTTT. It specifies CASSGGFAGELFF. V is TRBV9 and J is TRBJ2-2; either TRBD1 or TRBD2 may fit D (5 bases each). This CDR3 region has 13 residues. V dropped 3 bases and J dropped 6 bases, with 9 bases sitting between them. Germline-derived CDR1 and CDR2 are SGDLS and YYNGEE.

This clone came up a few times. The chain uses TRBV10-3 and TRBJ2-1; possible D gene TRBD1, 6 bases. The V end lost 8 bases, the J end lost 7 bases, and 18 bases lay between the germline ends. CDR1 ENHRY and CDR2 SYGVKD come from the germline V gene. The length of the CDR3 is 14 residues. In DNA, the CDR3 is TGTGCCATCGAGGGATCGCCGAGGGGGAATGAGCAGTTCTTC. This codes for CAIEGSPRGNEQFF.

The chain joins TRBV7-2 to TRBJ2-5; TRBD1 might be the D (6 bases). Trimming pared 3 bases from V and 6 bases from J, leaving 17 bases between. Germline CDR1 reads SGHTA; CDR2 reads FQGNSA. The CDR3 is 15 amino acids. In DNA form, the CDR3 reads TGTGCCAGCAGCTTGTCGATACAGGGACCTCAGACCCAGTACTTC. Protein product: CASSLSIQGPQTQYF.

This clone came up once. The J gene is TRBJ2-7, the V gene TRBV27, with 9 positions matching TRBD2. Germline-derived CDR1 and CDR2 are MNHEY and SMNVEV (reference sequence). Losses at the gene ends were 5 bases for V and 5 bases for J; bases not matched to a gene: 10. The length of the CDR3 is 15 residues. CDR3 bases: TGTGCCAGCAGTGCATGGGCCGGGACTAGCCACGAGCAGTACTTC. Its translation is CASSAWAGTSHEQYF.

V is TRBV25-1 and J is TRBJ2-1; D remains unclear. Deletions cut 7 bases from V and 5 bases from J, with 9 bases between. This CDR3 is built from 12 residues. Per germline, CDR1 MGHDK and CDR2 SYGVNS. The CDR3 reads CASIRSDNEQFF. CDR3 bases: TGTGCCAGCATCCGGTCTGACAATGAGCAGTTCTTC.

The CDR3 region has the DNA TGTGCCAGCTCACCAAGGACTAGCGGGAGTGGGACCTACGAGCAGTACTTC. This translates into CASSPRTSGSGTYEQYF. The rearrangement uses TRBV18 and TRBJ2-7; TRBD2 aligns across 13 bases. The CDR3 consists of 17 residues. Trimming at V came to 2 bases and at J to 2 bases, leaving 6 bases not matched to a gene. The germline V gene has CDR1 KGHSH and CDR2 LQKENI. Together with reference TRBV18 and TRBJ2-7, the CDR3 gives the full variable domain: NAGVMQNPRHLVRRRGQEARLRCSPMKGHSHVYWYRQLPEEGLKFMVYLQKENIIDESGMPKERFSAEFPKEGPSILRIQQVVRGDSAAYFCASSPRTSGSGTYEQYFGPGTRLTVT.

This chain links TRBV2 with TRBJ1-1; D gene uncertain. CDR1 and CDR2 (germline): SNHLY, FYNNEI. The CDR3 is 14 amino acids. Trimming removed 1 base from V and 3 bases from J, with 9 bases in between. The CDR3: CASSEDRRDTEAFF. In nucleotides, the CDR3 is TGTGCCAGCAGTGAAGACCGACGGGACACTGAAGCTTTCTTT.

V usage is TRBV7-2 and J usage is TRBJ2-5; D gene unclear. V lost 2 bases, J lost 0 bases, and 7 bases lay in between. Germline CDR1 and CDR2: SGHTA and FQGNSA. This CDR3 spans 14 amino acids. CDR3: CASSLSLDQETQYF. DNA for the CDR3: TGTGCCAGCAGCTTAAGTTTGGACCAAGAGACCCAGTACTTC.

The V and J genes are TRBV14 and TRBJ2-7; D gene ambiguous. This CDR3 is built from 13 residues. Germline V gene sequence: CDR1 SGHDN, CDR2 FVKESK. The ends were cut back, 0 bases at V and 6 bases at J, with 9 bases in the middle. The CDR3, as DNA: TGTGCCAGCAGCCAAGATGGGTCCGGCGAGCAGTACTTC. Protein: CASSQDGSGEQYF.

The rearrangement links TRBV11-2 to TRBJ2-1; the D is unclear. V was shortened by 1 base and J by 5 bases, with 6 bases between the two germline ends. The germline gives CDR1 SGHAT, CDR2 FQNNGV. The CDR3 loop spans 13 amino acids. This chain's CDR3 is CASSLVGNNEQFF. As DNA, the CDR3 is TGTGCCAGCAGCTTAGTAGGAAACAATGAGCAGTTCTTC.

The chain couples TRBV19 to TRBJ1-1, with D perhaps TRBD1 (5 bases). The V end lost 5 bases, the J end lost 3 bases, and 16 bases lay between the germline ends. This CDR3 has 15 residues. Germline V gene lookup returns CDR1 LNHDA and CDR2 SQIVND (reference sequence). The CDR3 nucleotides are TGTGCCAGTAGTTCCGAGGGGTCGGGTGACACTGAAGCTTTCTTT. Translated: CASSSEGSGDTEAFF.

As DNA, the CDR3 is TGTGCCAGCAGTTCCATAACAGGGCTCCAGGGTGAGCAGTTCTTC. Its protein product is CASSSITGLQGEQFF. The V call is TRBV11-3, the J call TRBJ2-1; D possibly corresponds to TRBD1 (6 bases). Germline loops: CDR1 SGHNT, CDR2 YENEEA. The CDR3 consists of 15 residues. V was cut by 6 bases and J by 9 bases, with 21 bases left in between.

The chain uses TRBV7-2 and TRBJ2-5, with a weak D call TRBD2 (7 bases). The CDR3 is 16 amino acids. Trimming cost V 4 bases and J 5 bases, with 20 bases left between them. Germline CDR1 SGHTA, CDR2 FQGNSA. CDR3 sequence: CASSSLKGGLEETQYF. The CDR3 bases are TGTGCCAGCAGCTCCCTTAAGGGGGGGCTGGAGGAGACCCAGTACTTC.

V gene TRBV7-9 combines with J gene TRBJ2-7, with 8 nucleotides matching TRBD2. CDR3 length: 15 amino acids. Germline CDR1 reads SEHNR; CDR2 reads FQNEAQ (reference sequence). V gave up 2 bases and J gave up 2 bases; unmatched junction bases: 5. CDR3 region: CASSLFPGLAYEQYF. The CDR3 DNA is TGTGCCAGCAGCTTATTCCCGGGACTAGCCTACGAGCAGTACTTC. Full variable domain (outside the CDR3, taken from reference TRBV7-9 and TRBJ2-7): DTGVSQNPRHKITKRGQNVTFRCDPISEHNRLYWYRQTLGQGPEFLTYFQNEAQLEKSRLLSDRFSAERPKGSFSTLEIQRTEQGDSAMYLCASSLFPGLAYEQYFGPGTRLTVT.

The rearrangement links TRBV28 to TRBJ2-5; D is undetermined. CDR3 length: 10 amino acids. The V gene's germline CDR1 is MDHEN and CDR2 SYDVKM. Trimming took 5 bases from V and 3 from J, leaving 1 base between them. CDR3: CASSKETQYF. CDR3 nucleotide sequence: TGTGCCAGCAGTAAAGAGACCCAGTACTTC.

V and J are TRBV6-6 and TRBJ2-1; TRBD1 is a possible D gene (6 bases). V was pared by 2 bases and J by 6 bases, with 17 bases between. The CDR3 spans 16 residues. Germline loops: CDR1 MNHNY, CDR2 SVGAGI (reference sequence). CDR3 residues: CASSYGADRYPNEQFF. The CDR3 DNA follows: TGTGCCAGCAGTTACGGGGCTGACAGGTACCCCAATGAGCAGTTCTTC.

This chain links TRBV11-3 with TRBJ2-4; D possibly uses TRBD1 or TRBD2 (5 bases each). The length of the CDR3 is 13 residues. The V and J ends lost 3 bases and 9 bases respectively, with 12 bases between them. Germline V gene data show CDR1 as SGHNT and CDR2 as YENEEA. CDR3 loop: CASSFGAGGIQYF. In DNA, the CDR3 is TGTGCCAGCAGCTTCGGGGCTGGGGGCATTCAGTACTTC. Complete variable domain (other parts from reference TRBV11-3 and TRBJ2-4): EAGVVQSPRYKIIEKKQPVAFWCNPISGHNTLYWYLQNLGQGPELLIRYENEEAVDDSQLPKDRFSAERLKGVDSTLKIQPAELGDSAVYLCASSFGAGGIQYFGAGTRLSVL.

V and J are TRBV10-3 and TRBJ2-7; TRBD2 aligns across 10 bases. CDR3 length equals 14 residues. With 6 bases clipped from V and 6 bases from J, the junction kept 8 bases outside the gene matches. Per germline, CDR1 ENHRY and CDR2 SYGVKD. The CDR3 protein is CAIRGSGRAGEQYF. Written as DNA, the CDR3 is TGTGCCATCAGAGGGAGCGGGAGGGCCGGCGAGCAGTACTTC.

The chain is built from TRBV6-5 and TRBJ1-6; 10 bases line up with TRBD1. The germline gives CDR1 MNHEY, CDR2 SVGAGI. The CDR3 runs 14 residues. V trimming: 3 bases; J trimming: 9 bases; junction bases outside the gene matches: 2. The CDR3 nucleotides are TGTGCCAGCAGTTATGGGGACAGGGGTTCACCCCTCCACTTT. It yields the protein CASSYGDRGSPLHF.

This clone was seen a single time. The rearrangement links TRBV14 to TRBJ2-7, with 10 bases that match TRBD2. Looked up from germline, CDR1 is SGHDN and CDR2 is FVKESK. V lost 1 base, J lost 0 bases, and 6 bases stayed unmatched. The CDR3 runs 17 residues. This CDR3 reads CASSQGVKREGSYEQYF. The CDR3 DNA is TGTGCCAGCAGCCAAGGGGTTAAGCGGGAGGGCTCCTACGAGCAGTACTTC. The full variable domain, its missing parts supplied by reference TRBV14 and TRBJ2-7, is EAGVTQFPSHSVIEKGQTVTLRCDPISGHDNLYWYRRVMGKEIKFLLHFVKESKQDESGMPNNRFLAERTGGTYSTLKVQPAELEDSGVYFCASSQGVKREGSYEQYFGPGTRLTVT.

The chain joins TRBV5-1 to TRBJ2-1; D is unresolved. Germline CDR1 and CDR2: SGHRS and YFSETQ. The CDR3 runs to 11 residues. The V gene lost 7 bases and the J gene lost 10 bases, with 12 bases spanning the gap. Written as DNA, the CDR3 is TGCGCCAGCTTAGGATCTGGGGAGCAGTTCTTC. As protein: CASLGSGEQFF. Filled out from reference TRBV5-1 and TRBJ2-1, the complete variable domain reads KAGVTQTPRYLIKTRGQQVTLSCSPISGHRSVSWYQQTPGQGLQFLFEYFSETQRNKGNFPGRFSGRQFSNSRSEMNVSTLELGDSALYLCASLGSGEQFFGPGTRLTVL.

The chain links TRBV11-3 to TRBJ1-1; no clear D. V was shortened by 3 bases and J by 6 bases, with 17 bases between the two germline ends. The CDR3 sequence is 15 residues long. Germline CDR1 SGHNT, CDR2 YENEEA. CDR3 residues: CASSLAGREGAEAFF. CDR3 nucleotide sequence: TGTGCCAGCAGCTTGGCCGGAAGAGAGGGCGCTGAAGCTTTCTTT.

The rearrangement uses TRBV27 and TRBJ2-5; D gene unclear. Germline assignment: CDR1 MNHEY and CDR2 SMNVEV (reference sequence). Trimming removed 4 bases at V and 5 bases at J, with 17 bases between. The CDR3 is 15 amino acids. CDR3 protein: CASSSRRTALETQYF. The CDR3 nucleotides are TGTGCCAGCAGTTCTCGGCGTACAGCTTTGGAGACCCAGTACTTC.

The chain links TRBV7-6 to TRBJ2-1; no clear D. Trimming stripped 1 base from V and 4 bases from J, with 8 bases between. There are 14 residues in the CDR3. Germline V CDR1 and CDR2: SGHVS, FNYEAQ. CDR3 DNA: TGTGCCAGCAGCTTAGATCACGGGTACAATGAGCAGTTCTTC. Protein: CASSLDHGYNEQFF.